This T cell receptor beta chain appears in the sequencing data of a study of cytomegalovirus exposure and HLA in healthy donors. General study findings and limits: Judged likely to be a sequencing artifact was a cluster of highly shared sequence variants.

13 Jbeta primers and 60 Vbeta primers were used for the PCR. The repertoire was sequenced with immunoSEQ multiplex PCR; TCRdb's copy has only in-frame clones and lacks some. The sample carries 150,000 to 180,000 clones, 65% to 80% recorded once. This clone was seen a single time. Its antigen is not identified. This CDR3 spans 13 amino acids. V was clipped by 4 bases and J by 11 bases, with 13 bases between them. Germline V lookup: CDR1 SGHNT, CDR2 YYREEE (reference sequence). This chain uses TRBV5-4 with TRBJ1-6, with D unresolved. This receptor was taken from a woman aged 40 to 50 in good health and CMV-seronegative. The sample consisted of PBMCs. The CDR3 DNA follows: TGTGCCAGCAGCCCCTTGCCACAAACACCCCTCCACTTT. Encoded protein: CASSPLPQTPLHF.